The 17 T cell receptor beta chains reported below all come from one sample, sequenced in a study of blood T cell repertoires in COVID-19. This table comes from immunoSEQ multiplex PCR, and its TCRdb copy is limited to in-frame clones, with some not included. The sample records some 55,000 clones, roughly 77% being singletons. Sequenced input: peripheral blood. Every receptor here comes from a man in his sixties or seventies with active or convalescent COVID-19.

This chain links TRBV2 with TRBJ2-7; D not resolved. Germline V gives CDR1 SNHLY, CDR2 FYNNEI. V gave up 3 bases and J gave up 5 bases, with 14 bases separating them. This CDR3 has 14 residues. In DNA form, the CDR3 reads TGTGCCAGCAGTGAGCGGAGAATTGCCGACGAGCAGTACTTC. It specifies CASSERRIADEQYF.

Worth noting for this clone: Other DNA variants within this sample encode the same CDR3. The chain employs TRBV28 and TRBJ1-5, with 7 positions matching TRBD1. The CDR3 runs to 19 residues. The V gene end was trimmed by 5 bases and the J gene end by 3 bases; junction bases not matched to a gene: 19. Germline V lookup: CDR1 MDHEN, CDR2 SYDVKM. The CDR3 DNA reads as TGTGCCAGCAGTCCTCAGTATGAAGACAGGGTAGTCTCCAATCAGCCCCAGCATTTT. It translates to CASSPQYEDRVVSNQPQHF.

The chain links TRBV11-3 to TRBJ1-1, with 7 bases matching TRBD1. Germline V gene lookup returns CDR1 SGHNT and CDR2 YENEEA. This CDR3 spans 16 amino acids. V shed 1 base, J shed 0 bases, and the junction held 5 bases outside the gene matches. The CDR3: CASSLVTGAVNTEAFF. CDR3 DNA sequence: TGTGCCAGCAGCTTAGTCACAGGGGCTGTGAACACTGAAGCTTTCTTT. The full variable domain, with the rest looked up from reference TRBV11-3 and TRBJ1-1, is EAGVVQSPRYKIIEKKQPVAFWCNPISGHNTLYWYLQNLGQGPELLIRYENEEAVDDSQLPKDRFSAERLKGVDSTLKIQPAELGDSAVYLCASSLVTGAVNTEAFFGQGTRLTVV.

The V and J genes are TRBV11-2 and TRBJ2-5, with TRBD1 matching 10 bases. The germline V gene encodes CDR1 SGHAT and CDR2 FQNNGV. V was pared by 5 bases and J by 4 bases, with 7 bases of the junction left unmatched. The CDR3 totals 15 residues. This CDR3 reads CASSQGQGDVETQYF. The CDR3 DNA sequence: TGTGCCAGCAGCCAAGGACAGGGGGATGTAGAGACCCAGTACTTC. Filled out from reference TRBV11-2 and TRBJ2-5, the complete variable domain reads EAGVAQSPRYKIIEKRQSVAFWCNPISGHATLYWYQQILGQGPKLLIQFQNNGVVDDSQLPKDRFSAERLKGVDSTLKIQPAKLEDSAVYLCASSQGQGDVETQYFGPGTRLLVL.

The chain combines TRBV27 with TRBJ2-7; 11 nucleotides line up with TRBD2. The junction had 14 bases not matched to a gene; V was cut back by 4 bases and J by 9 bases. The germline V gene has CDR1 MNHEY and CDR2 SMNVEV (reference sequence). The CDR3 is made up of 16 amino acids. The CDR3 region has the DNA TGTGCCAGCAGTTCTAGCGGGAGGCTGGGAAGATCGGGGCAGTACTTC. As protein: CASSSSGRLGRSGQYF.

J is TRBJ1-1 and V is TRBV18; D gene unclear. Germline CDR1 reads KGHSH; CDR2 reads LQKENI. V dropped 5 bases and J dropped 1 base, with 17 bases sitting between them. The CDR3 has 16 residues. The CDR3 DNA follows: TGTGCCAGCTCATCCCATGGCGGGCAGGAGAACACTGAAGCTTTCTTT. The encoded protein is CASSSHGGQENTEAFF.

The V call is TRBV5-1, the J call TRBJ2-7; D unresolved. This CDR3 comprises 14 residues. Trimming cost V 0 bases and J 6 bases, with 13 bases left between them. Germline V CDR1 and CDR2: SGHRS, YFSETQ. CDR3: CASSLEAVLGEQYF. CDR3 bases: TGCGCCAGCAGCTTGGAGGCGGTGTTGGGCGAGCAGTACTTC.

This clone was counted between two and nine times. The chain carries TRBV7-2 and TRBJ2-3; D remains unclear. In germline, CDR1 is SGHTA, CDR2 FQGNSA. The CDR3 runs to 14 residues. With 5 bases removed from V and 0 bases from J, the gap between germline ends came to 9 bases. Here the CDR3 DNA reads TGTGCCAGCAGCCCTGCTATCAGCACAGATACGCAGTATTTT. It translates to CASSPAISTDTQYF. Complete variable domain (other parts from reference TRBV7-2 and TRBJ2-3): GAGVSQSPSNKVTEKGKDVELRCDPISGHTALYWYRQSLGQGLEFLIYFQGNSAPDKSGLPSDRFSAERTGGSVSTLTIQRTQQEDSAVYLCASSPAISTDTQYFGPGTRLTVL.

This chain uses TRBV27 with TRBJ2-5; the D is unclear. The CDR3 runs to 15 residues. Germline-derived CDR1 and CDR2 are MNHEY and SMNVEV (reference sequence). Trimming took 2 bases from V and 0 from J, leaving 10 bases between them. The CDR3: CASSLRLHHQETQYF. The CDR3 nucleotides read TGTGCCAGCAGTTTACGACTTCACCACCAAGAGACCCAGTACTTC.

The chain carries TRBV4-3 and TRBJ2-1; TRBD2 matches 9 bases. V lost 0 bases and J lost 5; bases outside the gene matches: 5. Germline V CDR1 and CDR2: LGHNA, YSLEER. The CDR3 totals 16 residues. As DNA, the CDR3 is TGCGCCAGCAGCCAAGACGGTGGCGGGGGGGACAATGAGCAGTTCTTC. It specifies CASSQDGGGGDNEQFF.

This chain connects TRBV29-1 to TRBJ1-1; D is unclear. The germline CDR1 and CDR2 sequences are SQVTM and ANQGSEA. This CDR3 comprises 13 residues. V shed 3 bases and J shed 0 bases, with 8 bases lying between them. The CDR3 sequence: CSVDARLNTEAFF. CDR3 sequence (DNA): TGCAGCGTTGACGCCAGATTGAACACTGAAGCTTTCTTT.

The genes are TRBV2 and TRBJ1-4; possible D gene TRBD1, 6 bases. Trimming pared 6 bases from V and 8 bases from J, leaving 19 bases between. Germline V CDR1 and CDR2: SNHLY, FYNNEI. There are 15 residues in the CDR3. For the CDR3, the DNA is TGTGCCAGCAGGGAACAGGGCGCTGGAGGGGAAAAACTGTTTTTT. Amino acids: CASREQGAGGEKLFF. Together with reference TRBV2 and TRBJ1-4, the CDR3 gives the full variable domain: EPEVTQTPSHQVTQMGQEVILRCVPISNHLYFYWYRQILGQKVEFLVSFYNNEISEKSEIFDDQFSVERPDGSNFTLKIRSTKLEDSAMYFCASREQGAGGEKLFFGSGTQLSVL.

CDR3 in amino acids: CASSLDLTGASEAFF. CDR3 in DNA: TGTGCCAGCAGCCTCGATCTGACAGGAGCTTCTGAAGCTTTCTTT. The rearrangement links TRBV3-1 (or the pseudogene TRBV3-2) to TRBJ1-1; TRBD1 might be the D (6 bases). The CDR3 is made up of 15 amino acids. V dropped 4 bases and J dropped 6 bases, with 18 bases sitting between them. Germline V gene lookup returns CDR1 LGHDT and CDR2 YNNKEL (reference sequence).

The rearrangement joins TRBV30 to TRBJ1-5; D unresolved. Germline-derived CDR1 and CDR2 are GTSNPN and SVGIG (reference sequence). Trimming pared 2 bases from V and 4 bases from J, leaving 9 bases between. The CDR3 spans 13 residues. The CDR3 spells CAWSLTVNQPQHF. CDR3 DNA: TGTGCCTGGAGTCTCACGGTGAATCAGCCCCAGCATTTT.

The chain employs TRBV12-3 or TRBV12-4 and TRBJ2-1; 9 bases are shared with TRBD2. The CDR3 contains 13 residues. V was pared by 10 bases and J by 4 bases, with 5 bases of the junction left unmatched. This CDR3 reads CATKTSGYNEQFF. In DNA form, the CDR3 reads TGTGCCACAAAGACTAGCGGATACAATGAGCAGTTCTTC.

The chain employs TRBV5-5 and TRBJ2-2; D remains unclear. The germline V gene has CDR1 SGHKS and CDR2 YYEKEE (reference sequence). There are 14 residues in the CDR3. Trimming shortened V by 2 bases and J by 0 bases, and 5 bases separated the two germline ends. CDR3 bases: TGTGCCAGCAGCTTTCTTTCGAACACCGGGGAGCTGTTTTTT. Protein sequence: CASSFLSNTGELFF.

This clone showed up just a few times. The V gene is TRBV25-1, the J gene TRBJ2-1; possibly TRBD1 for D (6 bases). The length of the CDR3 is 14 residues. Germline V gene lookup returns CDR1 MGHDK and CDR2 SYGVNS. V lost 4 bases to trimming and J lost 4 bases, with 11 bases between them. In DNA form, the CDR3 reads TGTGCCAGCAGTGGGGGAAGGGGGTACAATGAGCAGTTCTTC. It is translated as CASSGGRGYNEQFF.